This T cell receptor beta chain was sequenced in a study of CD8 T cells in ankylosing spondylitis. TCR beta libraries were made by quantitative 5'-RACE with molecular barcodes. Each CDR3 protein is one row after TCRdb ran MiXCR on the 5' RACE reads. The sample lists 200,000 to 300,000 distinct CDR3 sequences, around 9.1% occurring once. The table lists this clonotype with many counts. Its antigen is unknown. The V end lost 0 bases, the J end lost 7 bases, and 6 bases lay between the germline ends. Per germline, CDR1 SGHRS and CDR2 YFSETQ. This CDR3 region has 12 residues. Study findings and constraints: For ankylosing spondylitis blood, a TCR beta motif of 7 or 8 highly homologous variants appeared characteristic.

Sequencing was done on a sample of blood, either unsorted or a sorted T cell fraction (not recorded which). The source is a male donor with ankylosing spondylitis or in good health (not recorded which). The chain links TRBV5-1 to TRBJ2-3, with D hard to call. The CDR3 loop reads CASSLVENTQYF. The CDR3 nucleotides read TGCGCCAGCAGCTTGGTGGAGAATACGCAGTATTTT.